The source of this T cell receptor beta chain is a study of blood T cell repertoires in COVID-19. CDR3 length: 15 residues. Germline trimming cut 3 bases from V and 5 bases from J; bases unmatched to any gene: 4. The germline V gene has CDR1 SGDLS and CDR2 YYNGEE. TCRdb's table, derived via immunoSEQ multiplex PCR, lists solely in-frame clones and lacks some. The data hold roughly 350,000 clones, with almost 90% observed a single time. Sequenced material: peripheral blood. This receptor was obtained from an older woman with COVID-19, enrolled during active disease. The J gene is TRBJ1-6, the V gene TRBV9; 8 positions match TRBD1. CDR3 amino acids: CASSAGTGNNSPLHF. In DNA form, the CDR3 reads TGTGCCAGCAGCGCTGGGACAGGAAATAATTCACCCCTCCACTTT.